A single sample is the source of the 2 T cell receptor beta chains below, sequenced in a study of blood T cell repertoires in COVID-19. TCRdb keeps only in-frame clones here, not all; method: immunoSEQ multiplex PCR. The table lists around 120,000 clones, about 80% of them singletons. Sequences were obtained from peripheral blood. All receptors come from a human donor in a cohort sampled during active COVID-19.

This rearrangement joins TRBV4-1 to TRBJ1-2; D is possibly TRBD1 (6 bases). V was trimmed by 4 bases and J by 4 bases, leaving 19 bases between them. CDR3 size: 16 residues. CDR1 and CDR2 from the germline V gene are MGHRA and YSYEKL. The CDR3 DNA sequence: TGCGCCAGCAGCCCCGTCCCGGGACATTCCTCCTATGGCTACACCTTC. Translating gives CASSPVPGHSSYGYTF.

This clone showed up just once. The chain uses TRBV7-9 and TRBJ2-1, with D uncertain. Trimming removed 2 bases at V and 0 bases at J, with 11 bases between. Germline values: CDR1 SEHNR, CDR2 FQNEAQ (reference sequence). The CDR3 is 16 residues long. The CDR3 DNA reads TGTGCCAGCAGCTTATCTAGTTCGAGCTCCTACAATGAGCAGTTCTTC. Translation: CASSLSSSSSYNEQFF.